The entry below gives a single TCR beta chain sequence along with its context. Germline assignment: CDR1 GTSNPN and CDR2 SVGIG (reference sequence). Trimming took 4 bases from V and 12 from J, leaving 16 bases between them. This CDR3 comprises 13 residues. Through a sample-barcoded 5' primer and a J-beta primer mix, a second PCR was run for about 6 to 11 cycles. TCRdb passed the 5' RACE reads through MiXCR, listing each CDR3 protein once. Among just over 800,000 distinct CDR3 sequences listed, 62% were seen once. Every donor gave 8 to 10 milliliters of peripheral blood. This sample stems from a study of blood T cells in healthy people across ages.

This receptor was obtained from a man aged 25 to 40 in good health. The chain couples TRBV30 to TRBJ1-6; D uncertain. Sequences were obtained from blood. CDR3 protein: CAWTPEDLRPLHF. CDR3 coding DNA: TGTGCCTGGACCCCCGAGGACCTTAGACCCCTCCACTTT.